This TCR beta chain came from a study of T cell repertoires in cytomegalovirus infection (dated by TCRdb to the late 2010s). For the study in its entirety: Because public TCR beta signatures pointed to carriage of CMV infection together with the matching HLA type, the HLA type of each donor mattered for the analysis. General conclusions and limits of the study: Carriers of CMV infection plus the relevant HLA type were discriminated by the cumulative frequency of public TCR beta family members in the study cohort and in an independent roughly 400-donor cohort. In the ex vivo response, HLA-C-restricted CMV-specific TCR beta clonotypes were dominant, and in two of eight donors the single most frequent clonotype came from this HLA-C-restricted group.

The table lists this clonotype with many counts. Its antigen is currently not known. There are no base qualities to consult, and no much larger clone falls within one base. The CDR3 contains 19 residues, cysteine and phenylalanine counted. Of the read, only the CDR3 DNA is kept; its 57 bases are in frame from base 1. In the germline V gene, CDR1 corresponds to SGHTA and CDR2 to FQGNSA. V loses 4 bases, J loses 0 bases, and the germline ends lie 24 bases apart. Sequencing instrument: Illumina HiSeq 1500. TCRdb reprocessed the public reads (quality trimming at Q25 with fastp, clone calling with MiXCR) and kept in-frame beta chains. CDR3 protein duplicates are merged, each entry listing the most common genes and DNA. The sample has 200,000 to 250,000 distinct CDR3 sequences on record, roughly 23% of them singletons. The top ten hold 18% of the sample.

The V and J segments used are TRBV7-2 and TRBJ1-2; the D gene cannot be resolved reliably. Sequencing used CD8+ T cells from PBMCs. This TCR was sampled from a human donor in good health (CMV status not recorded). Some clones in this sample may be carry-over from other donors' samples. The DNA reads TGTGCCAGCAGCTCATATATCGATCCTATCCAGTCTACTAACTATGGCTACACCTTC. This gives the protein CASSSYIDPIQSTNYGYTF.